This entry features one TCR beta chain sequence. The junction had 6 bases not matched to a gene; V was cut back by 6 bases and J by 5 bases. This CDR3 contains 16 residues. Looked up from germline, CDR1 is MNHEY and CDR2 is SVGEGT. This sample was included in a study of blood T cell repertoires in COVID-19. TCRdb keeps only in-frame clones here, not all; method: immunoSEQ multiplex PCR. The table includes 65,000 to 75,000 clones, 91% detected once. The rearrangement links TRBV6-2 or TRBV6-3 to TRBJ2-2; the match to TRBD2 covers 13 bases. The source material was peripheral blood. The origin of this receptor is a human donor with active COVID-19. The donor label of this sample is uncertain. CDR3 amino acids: CASSNGLAGETGELFF. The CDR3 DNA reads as TGTGCCAGCAGCAACGGACTAGCGGGAGAGACCGGGGAGCTGTTTTTT.